Each of the 28 T cell receptor beta chains below was sequenced from the same sample in a study of shared clonotypes between healthy human individuals. Profiled with immunoSEQ multiplex PCR; TCRdb holds only in-frame clones, not every one. Counted here are about 700,000 clones, roughly 94% occurring once; the ten biggest clones make up approximately 24%. Cells designated naive CD8 were CD45RO-negative and were positively selected for CCR7, with terminally differentiated effector memory CD45RA+ cells excluded. The sequenced sample consisted of naive CD8+ T cells sorted from blood. All receptors come from a young man in good health.

This chain links TRBV5-1 with TRBJ2-1; no firm D call. Between the trimmed V and J ends, which lost 0 bases and 6 bases, there was a span of 16 bases. The germline gives CDR1 SGHRS, CDR2 YFSETQ. CDR3 size: 16 residues. CDR3 DNA: TGCGCCAGCAGCTTGGCCGTAGGATCCTTTATCAATGAGCAGTTCTTC. It translates to CASSLAVGSFINEQFF. The full variable domain, completed using reference TRBV5-1 and TRBJ2-1, is KAGVTQTPRYLIKTRGQQVTLSCSPISGHRSVSWYQQTPGQGLQFLFEYFSETQRNKGNFPGRFSGRQFSNSRSEMNVSTLELGDSALYLCASSLAVGSFINEQFFGPGTRLTVL.

About this clone itself: The sample has other DNA sequences that encode this CDR3 too. This chain connects TRBV11-2 to TRBJ1-1, with D uncertain. Trimming stripped 7 bases from V and 0 bases from J, with 3 bases between. The V gene's germline CDR1 is SGHAT and CDR2 FQNNGV. The CDR3 spans 11 residues. Written as DNA, the CDR3 is TGTGCCAGCACCTTGAACACTGAAGCTTTCTTT. This encodes CASTLNTEAFF.

The chain links TRBV2 to TRBJ2-3, with 13 bases aligning to TRBD2. The CDR3 totals 15 residues. Germline assignment: CDR1 SNHLY and CDR2 FYNNEI. With 6 bases clipped from V and 4 bases from J, the junction kept 4 bases outside the gene matches. As DNA, the CDR3 is TGTGCCAGCAGAGGACTAGCGGGAGTCCCAGATACGCAGTATTTT. It specifies CASRGLAGVPDTQYF.

This clone was detected only a few times. V usage is TRBV14 and J usage is TRBJ2-1; no clear D. Trimming removed 0 bases at V and 9 bases at J, with 9 bases between. This CDR3 is 13 amino acids long. The germline CDR1 and CDR2 sequences are SGHDN and FVKESK. The CDR3 here is CASSQELWLEQFF. The CDR3 DNA sequence: TGTGCCAGCAGCCAAGAGTTGTGGCTTGAGCAGTTCTTC.

This clone was recorded only once. J is TRBJ2-7 and V is TRBV6-1; TRBD1 aligns across 11 bases. Trimming took 2 bases from V and 3 from J; bases not matched to a gene: 3. The CDR3 sequence is 15 residues long. Per germline, CDR1 MNHNS and CDR2 SASEGT. The chain's CDR3 is CASSEWGTGGYEQYF. The CDR3 coding sequence is TGTGCCAGCAGTGAATGGGGGACAGGGGGCTACGAGCAGTACTTC.

The chain combines TRBV27 with TRBJ2-5, with 12 positions matching TRBD2. J was trimmed by 2 bases and V by 5 bases; bases with no gene match: 6. CDR3 length equals 16 residues. Germline assignment: CDR1 MNHEY and CDR2 SMNVEV (reference sequence). This chain's CDR3 is CASSPLAGGIQETQYF. The CDR3 nucleotides are TGTGCCAGCAGTCCGCTAGCGGGAGGGATTCAAGAGACCCAGTACTTC.

CDR3 residues: CASSRTGSADTQYF. The CDR3, as DNA: TGTGCCAGCAGCCGGACAGGGAGTGCAGATACGCAGTATTTT. The chain uses TRBV7-9 and TRBJ2-3, with 8 bases that match TRBD1. This CDR3 spans 14 amino acids. CDR1 is SEHNR, CDR2 FQNEAQ, per germline (reference sequence). V shed 5 bases, J shed 4 bases, and the junction held 5 bases outside the gene matches.

This sequence joins TRBV4-1 and TRBJ1-1; D is undetermined. Germline lookup yields CDR1 MGHRA and CDR2 YSYEKL. The CDR3 spans 15 residues. Trimming left V 1 base short and J 0 bases short, with 9 bases between. CDR3 region: CASSQAGRVNTEAFF. As DNA, the CDR3 is TGCGCCAGCAGCCAAGCAGGCAGAGTGAACACTGAAGCTTTCTTT.

This rearrangement joins TRBV15 to TRBJ2-7, with D unclear. Germline V gene lookup returns CDR1 LNHNV and CDR2 YYDKDF (reference sequence). CDR3 size: 15 residues. The V gene lost 5 bases and the J gene lost 0 bases, with 14 bases spanning the gap. DNA for the CDR3: TGTGCCACCAGCTCAGACGGCTTTAGCTCCTACGAGCAGTACTTC. This gives the protein CATSSDGFSSYEQYF.

The chain employs TRBV11-2 and TRBJ1-1, with TRBD1 as a possible D gene (6 bases). This CDR3 spans 15 amino acids. V shed 6 bases and J shed 1 base, with 15 bases lying between them. Germline values: CDR1 SGHAT, CDR2 FQNNGV. The CDR3 loop is CASSQSGAGNTEAFF. The CDR3 DNA reads as TGTGCCAGCAGTCAGTCGGGGGCAGGGAACACTGAAGCTTTCTTT. Full variable domain (missing parts from reference TRBV11-2 and TRBJ1-1): EAGVAQSPRYKIIEKRQSVAFWCNPISGHATLYWYQQILGQGPKLLIQFQNNGVVDDSQLPKDRFSAERLKGVDSTLKIQPAKLEDSAVYLCASSQSGAGNTEAFFGQGTRLTVV.

This chain links TRBV27 with TRBJ2-7; D gene unclear. Deletions cut 5 bases from V and 0 bases from J, with 11 bases between. Germline V gene data show CDR1 as MNHEY and CDR2 as SMNVEV (reference sequence). The CDR3 extends over 14 amino acids. CDR3 DNA sequence: TGTGCCAGCAGTACTTCCAGGAGCTCCTACGAGCAGTACTTC. It specifies CASSTSRSSYEQYF.

The chain recombines TRBV30 with TRBJ2-5, with D possibly being TRBD1 (7 bases). Trimming took off 1 base at V and 4 bases at J, with 16 bases between the two ends. The CDR3 is 15 residues long. Looked up from germline, CDR1 is GTSNPN and CDR2 is SVGIG (reference sequence). DNA of the CDR3: TGTGCCTGGAGTGCGGAGGGGGCAGGGGGAGAGACCCAGTACTTC. This sequence encodes CAWSAEGAGGETQYF.

The rearrangement links TRBV7-3 to TRBJ2-1, with TRBD1 as a possible D gene (6 bases). The CDR3 is 15 residues long. The germline gives CDR1 SGHTA, CDR2 FQGTGA. V shed 1 base and J shed 4 bases, with 11 bases lying between them. The CDR3 loop reads CASSLISGQYNEQFF. The CDR3 region has the DNA TGTGCCAGCAGCTTAATAAGCGGACAGTACAATGAGCAGTTCTTC.

V usage is TRBV4-1 and J usage is TRBJ2-7, with TRBD1 as a possible D gene (6 bases). Germline V gene sequence: CDR1 MGHRA, CDR2 YSYEKL. The CDR3 runs to 13 residues. Trimming pared 1 base from V and 6 bases from J, leaving 10 bases between. The CDR3 coding sequence is TGCGCCAGCAGCCAAGTGCAGGGGTCCGAGCAGTACTTC. It codes for CASSQVQGSEQYF.

Comment on this clone: The same CDR3 arises from other DNA sequences in this sample as well. V gene TRBV29-1 combines with J gene TRBJ2-7; D is undetermined. The CDR3 spans 12 residues. Looked up from germline, CDR1 is SQVTM and CDR2 is ANQGSEA. Trimming left V 3 bases short and J 1 base short, with 7 bases between. The CDR3 spells CSVEAESYEQYF. For the CDR3, the DNA is TGCAGCGTTGAGGCCGAATCCTACGAGCAGTACTTC.

In the case of this clone: Other DNA sequences within the sample encode an identical CDR3. The chain links TRBV4-3 to TRBJ2-3; 7 nucleotides line up with TRBD2. After removal of 0 bases from V and 1 base from J, the junction contained 1 base not matched to a gene. Germline V gene sequence: CDR1 LGHNA, CDR2 YSLEER. The CDR3 spans 15 residues. DNA of the CDR3: TGCGCCAGCAGCCAAGATGGGGGGGGCACAGATACGCAGTATTTT. Amino acid sequence: CASSQDGGGTDTQYF.

The chain joins TRBV28 to TRBJ2-3; the match to TRBD2 covers 11 bases. The V gene end was trimmed by 9 bases and the J gene end by 1 base; junction bases not matched to a gene: 9. This CDR3 region has 16 residues. The germline gives CDR1 MDHEN, CDR2 SYDVKM. CDR3 sequence: CASKTSGTLGTDTQYF. CDR3 bases: TGTGCCAGTAAGACTAGCGGGACGTTAGGCACAGATACGCAGTATTTT.

For this clone: The same CDR3 arises from other DNA sequences in this sample as well. The chain couples TRBV18 to TRBJ2-1; D is unresolved. The CDR3 is 13 amino acids. Germline assignment: CDR1 KGHSH and CDR2 LQKENI. V lost 0 bases and J lost 8, with 8 bases in between. CDR3 in amino acids: CASSPPVGDEQFF. For the CDR3, the DNA is TGTGCCAGCTCACCACCGGTGGGCGATGAGCAGTTCTTC.

V and J are TRBV27 and TRBJ2-5; 8 bases agree with TRBD2. Germline V gene data show CDR1 as MNHEY and CDR2 as SMNVEV (reference sequence). After removal of 5 bases from V and 0 bases from J, the junction contained 5 bases not matched to a gene. CDR3 size: 15 residues. The CDR3 sequence: CASSDLAGNQETQYF. The CDR3 DNA follows: TGTGCCAGCAGTGATCTAGCGGGTAACCAAGAGACCCAGTACTTC.

The J gene is TRBJ2-5, the V gene TRBV29-1; 11 nucleotides line up with TRBD2. This CDR3 has 15 residues. The germline CDR1 and CDR2 sequences are SQVTM and ANQGSEA. The V gene end was trimmed by 0 bases and the J gene end by 7 bases; junction bases not matched to a gene: 7. In nucleotides, the CDR3 is TGCAGCGTTGAAGATCGACTAGCGGGACGGGGGACCCAGTACTTC. Protein: CSVEDRLAGRGTQYF.

For this clone: At the DNA level, this CDR3 is encoded by other sequences in the same sample as well. V usage is TRBV9 and J usage is TRBJ1-1; D call uncertain. Germline V gene lookup returns CDR1 SGDLS and CDR2 YYNGEE. V was trimmed by 0 bases and J by 1 base, leaving 4 bases between them. The CDR3 has 13 residues. The CDR3 nucleotides are TGTGCCAGCAGCGTAGGTGAGAACACTGAAGCTTTCTTT. Translation gives CASSVGENTEAFF.

The chain uses TRBV27 and TRBJ1-5; D possibly corresponds to TRBD1 (5 bases). CDR1 and CDR2 from the germline V gene are MNHEY and SMNVEV (reference sequence). The ends were cut back, 5 bases at V and 9 bases at J, with 14 bases in the middle. The CDR3 has 13 residues. CDR3 sequence (DNA): TGTGCCAGCAGTCTAGGGGAGAGGTGGCCCCAGCATTTT. Its translation is CASSLGERWPQHF.

The rearrangement uses TRBV29-1 and TRBJ1-3; D is unclear. CDR3 size: 15 residues. Germline CDR1 reads SQVTM; CDR2 reads ANQGSEA. V was cut by 4 bases and J by 0 bases, with 13 bases left in between. The CDR3 DNA is TGCAGCGTTGTCTCGGCCGGAATCTCTGGAAACACCATATATTTT. It translates to CSVVSAGISGNTIYF.

The chain is built from TRBV7-2 and TRBJ2-3; the match to TRBD2 covers 10 bases. Germline CDR1 is SGHTA and CDR2 is FQGNSA. The CDR3 sequence is 19 residues long. After removal of 0 bases from V and 4 bases from J, the junction contained 13 bases not matched to a gene. The CDR3 loop reads CASSLASSGSPTIADTQYF. DNA of the CDR3: TGTGCCAGCAGCTTAGCGTCTAGCGGGAGCCCGACTATAGCAGATACGCAGTATTTT.

The CDR3 DNA follows: TGCAGCGTTGAAGGGACTAGCGGGGAAAACGAGCAGTACTTC. It yields the protein CSVEGTSGENEQYF. The rearrangement uses TRBV29-1 and TRBJ2-7; TRBD2 agrees at 12 bases. The CDR3 runs 14 residues. V was pared by 1 base and J by 5 bases, with 3 bases of the junction left unmatched. The germline gives CDR1 SQVTM, CDR2 ANQGSEA.

The chain employs TRBV4-3 and TRBJ2-3; TRBD2 matches 16 bases. Germline lookup yields CDR1 LGHNA and CDR2 YSLEER. V shed 0 bases, J shed 3 bases, and the junction held 6 bases outside the gene matches. This CDR3 has 19 amino acids. CDR3 DNA: TGCGCCAGCAGCCAAGATCGGGGGACTAGCGGGAGGGTAACAGATACGCAGTATTTT. Translating it yields CASSQDRGTSGRVTDTQYF.

The J gene is TRBJ2-3, the V gene TRBV7-9; 8 bases line up with TRBD2. This CDR3 is built from 17 residues. Germline V CDR1 and CDR2: SEHNR, FQNEAQ (reference sequence). The ends lost 5 bases at V and 1 base at J; junction bases unmatched: 11. This CDR3 is CASSLPGLDPGTDTQYF. The CDR3 DNA reads as TGTGCCAGCAGCCTCCCGGGACTAGATCCCGGCACAGATACGCAGTATTTT.

This chain joins TRBV7-9 and TRBJ2-3, with a weak D call TRBD1 (5 bases). Trimming shortened V by 3 bases and J by 0 bases, and 7 bases separated the two germline ends. The CDR3 extends over 14 amino acids. Germline loops: CDR1 SEHNR, CDR2 FQNEAQ (reference sequence). The CDR3 DNA reads TGTGCCAGCAGCTTTGGGGCCAGCACAGATACGCAGTATTTT. Translation gives CASSFGASTDTQYF. The entire variable domain, with the rest obtained from reference TRBV7-9 and TRBJ2-3, is as follows: DTGVSQNPRHKITKRGQNVTFRCDPISEHNRLYWYRQTLGQGPEFLTYFQNEAQLEKSRLLSDRFSAERPKGSFSTLEIQRTEQGDSAMYLCASSFGASTDTQYFGPGTRLTVL.